This is a list of T cell receptor beta chains from one sample in a study of control samples from healthy donors and cancer patients. The method was immunoSEQ multiplex PCR; TCRdb's version includes in-frame clones alone and lacks a portion of them. The sample lists some 120,000 clones; about 93% were seen once. Material: blood. Receptors were obtained from a man aged 25 to 45 in good health. Both conserved end residues are part of each CDR3. Fields, in order: D gene, V gene, clone size, J gene, CDR3 protein, CDR3 DNA. The D gene is left open where the match is weak. Some rows mark clone size as missing; the rest say once, few, many or name a class of expanded clone.

D: TRBD2; V: TRBV2; size: once; J: TRBJ2-4; CDR3: CASTALAGGDIQYF; DNA: TGTGCCAGCACTGCCCTAGCGGGGGGGGACATTCAGTACTTC
D: TRBD2; V: TRBV6-1; size: -; J: TRBJ2-5; CDR3: CASSEGQRGYQETQYF; DNA: TGTGCCAGCAGTGAAGGGCAGCGGGGGTACCAAGAGACCCAGTACTTC
D: TRBD1; V: TRBV29-1; size: -; J: TRBJ2-5; CDR3: CSVGQRETQYF; DNA: TGCAGCGTGGGACAGAGAGAGACCCAGTACTTC
D: TRBD2; V: TRBV11-2; size: -; J: TRBJ2-4; CDR3: CASSPRRLAGAKNIQYF; DNA: TGTGCCAGCAGCCCCCGTCGACTAGCGGGGGCCAAAAACATTCAGTACTTC
D: -; V: TRBV14; size: -; J: TRBJ1-1; CDR3: CASSQERVSVGERDTEAFF; DNA: TGTGCCAGCAGCCAAGAACGGGTTAGTGTGGGGGAGAGAGACACTGAAGCTTTCTTT
D: -; V: TRBV28; size: -; J: TRBJ1-5; CDR3: CASSFRRVGRNQPQHF; DNA: TGTGCCAGCAGTTTTCGCAGGGTGGGGCGCAATCAGCCCCAGCATTTT
D: -; V: TRBV9; size: once; J: TRBJ1-2; CDR3: CASSEARGGEGYTF; DNA: TGTGCCAGCAGCGAGGCTAGGGGTGGGGAAGGCTACACCTTC
D: -; V: TRBV7-8; size: -; J: TRBJ1-5; CDR3: CASSQRRVGEVGSNSNQPQHF; DNA: TGTGCCAGCAGCCAAAGAAGGGTAGGGGAAGTAGGGTCAAATAGCAATCAGCCCCAGCATTTT
D: -; V: TRBV2; size: -; J: TRBJ1-1; CDR3: CASSERKAANTEAFF; DNA: TGTGCCAGCAGTGAAAGGAAGGCGGCGAACACTGAAGCTTTCTTT
D: -; V: TRBV6-1; size: -; J: TRBJ1-1; CDR3: CASSDFMGRAIMNTEAFF; DNA: TGTGCCAGCAGTGATTTTATGGGCAGGGCCATCATGAACACTGAAGCTTTCTTT
D: -; V: TRBV3-1/TRBV3-2; size: -; J: TRBJ2-5; CDR3: CASNPTDREETQYF; DNA: TGTGCCAGCAATCCGACCGACAGAGAAGAGACCCAGTACTTC
D: TRBD1; V: TRBV7-9; size: -; J: TRBJ1-1; CDR3: CASATGDTEAFF; DNA: TGTGCCAGCGCAACAGGGGACACTGAAGCTTTCTTT
D: -; V: TRBV2; size: -; J: TRBJ1-2; CDR3: CASSPTDGYTF; DNA: TGTGCCAGCAGCCCGACCGATGGCTACACCTTC
D: TRBD2; V: TRBV6-4; size: many; J: TRBJ2-2; CDR3: CASSGSGENTGELFF; DNA: TGTGCCAGCAGTGGTAGCGGGGAGAACACCGGGGAGCTGTTTTTT
D: -; V: TRBV6-6; size: -; J: TRBJ1-1; CDR3: CASSPGNRVGNTEAFF; DNA: TGTGCCAGCAGTCCAGGAAACAGGGTTGGGAACACTGAAGCTTTCTTT
D: -; V: TRBV5-1; size: -; J: TRBJ1-4; CDR3: CASSLFATNEKLFF; DNA: TGCGCCAGCAGCTTATTCGCAACTAATGAAAAACTGTTTTTT
D: -; V: TRBV4-1; size: once; J: TRBJ1-2; CDR3: CASSLTGINYGYTF; DNA: TGCGCCAGCAGCCTTACAGGGATTAACTATGGCTACACCTTC
D: -; V: TRBV6-6; size: -; J: TRBJ1-1; CDR3: CASSYTGPEAFF; DNA: TGTGCCAGCAGTTACACAGGGCCTGAAGCTTTCTTT
D: -; V: TRBV9; size: -; J: TRBJ2-1; CDR3: CASSVEIKGWNEQFF; DNA: TGTGCCAGCAGCGTAGAAATAAAGGGGTGGAATGAGCAGTTCTTC
D: -; V: TRBV6-1; size: -; J: TRBJ1-3; CDR3: CASSFAGTWGNTIYF; DNA: TGTGCCAGCAGTTTTGCAGGGACTTGGGGAAACACCATATATTTT
D: -; V: TRBV2; size: -; J: TRBJ1-1; CDR3: CASSEAPDTEAFF; DNA: TGTGCCAGCAGTGAAGCGCCGGACACTGAAGCTTTCTTT
D: TRBD1; V: TRBV7-9; size: once; J: TRBJ2-7; CDR3: CASSLVRRTGGGEQYF; DNA: TGTGCCAGCAGCTTAGTTAGGAGGACAGGGGGCGGCGAGCAGTACTTC
D: TRBD1; V: TRBV28; size: -; J: TRBJ2-3; CDR3: CASLGQDGTDTQYF; DNA: TGTGCCAGCCTGGGACAGGATGGCACAGATACGCAGTATTTT
D: TRBD1; V: TRBV6-4; size: -; J: TRBJ1-6; CDR3: CASSDSGQGRSPLHF; DNA: TGTGCCAGCAGTGACTCGGGACAGGGCAGGTCACCCCTCCACTTT
D: -; V: TRBV5-1; size: -; J: TRBJ1-2; CDR3: CASSSAVGGSYTF; DNA: TGCGCCAGCAGCTCCGCGGTGGGGGGGAGCTACACCTTC
D: -; V: TRBV19; size: -; J: TRBJ1-2; CDR3: CASSIISGGDGYTF; DNA: TGTGCCAGTAGTATTATCAGCGGGGGTGATGGCTACACCTTC
D: -; V: TRBV19; size: -; J: TRBJ1-2; CDR3: CASSDLFPNYGYTF; DNA: TGTGCCAGCTCCGATCTCTTCCCAAACTATGGCTACACCTTC
D: -; V: TRBV3-1/TRBV3-2; size: -; J: TRBJ2-7; CDR3: CASSQAGGREQYF; DNA: TGTGCCAGCAGCCAAGCGGGCGGGCGAGAGCAGTACTTC
D: TRBD1; V: TRBV15; size: -; J: TRBJ1-4; CDR3: CATSRGLDRYNEKLFF; DNA: TGTGCCACCAGCAGAGGGCTGGACAGGTACAATGAAAAACTGTTTTTT